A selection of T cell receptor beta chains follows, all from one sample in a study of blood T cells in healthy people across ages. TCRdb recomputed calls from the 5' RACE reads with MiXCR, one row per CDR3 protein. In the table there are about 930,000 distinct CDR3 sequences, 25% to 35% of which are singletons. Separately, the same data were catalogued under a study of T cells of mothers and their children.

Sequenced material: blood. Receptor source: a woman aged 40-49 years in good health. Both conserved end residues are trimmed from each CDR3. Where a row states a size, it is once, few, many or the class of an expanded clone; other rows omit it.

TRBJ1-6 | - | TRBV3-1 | ASSHPGTQNSPLH
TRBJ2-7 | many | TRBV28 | ASSFNGIAYEQY
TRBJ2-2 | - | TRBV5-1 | ASVDRANTGELF
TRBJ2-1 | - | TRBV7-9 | ASSSRDRSLDEQF
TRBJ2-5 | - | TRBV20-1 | SALPPTGSSETQY
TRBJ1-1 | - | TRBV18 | ASPNRQGEAF
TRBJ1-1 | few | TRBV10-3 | AISAMEGEAF
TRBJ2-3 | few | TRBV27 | ASRRLAGQDTQY
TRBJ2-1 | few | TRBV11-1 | ASSLEARWGSYNEQF
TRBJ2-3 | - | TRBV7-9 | ASSSGQGPTSTDTQY
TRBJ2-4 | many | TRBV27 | ASSRSGVAKNIQY
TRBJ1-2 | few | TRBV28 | ASSSIIRDSYGYT
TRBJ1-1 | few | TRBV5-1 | ASSLGTGARDTEAF
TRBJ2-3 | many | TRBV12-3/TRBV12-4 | ASSLGTGKADTQY
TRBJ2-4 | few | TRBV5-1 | ASSFGGTGGEVAKNIQY
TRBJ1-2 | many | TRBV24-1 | ATSVGETYGYT
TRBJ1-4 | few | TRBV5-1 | ASSLETGNQEKLF
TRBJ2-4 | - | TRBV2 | ASSDSLIAKNIQY
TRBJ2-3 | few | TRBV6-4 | ASSVGGDADTQY
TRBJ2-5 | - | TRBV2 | ASRADGQTQY
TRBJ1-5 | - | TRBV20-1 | SAGTGSNQPQH
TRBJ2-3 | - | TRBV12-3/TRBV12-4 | ASSLNLRSSTDTQY
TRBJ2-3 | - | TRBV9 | ASSVGHGSDTQY
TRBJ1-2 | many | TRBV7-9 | ASSLFQGNGYT
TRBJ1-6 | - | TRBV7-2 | ASSLVTGNNSPLH
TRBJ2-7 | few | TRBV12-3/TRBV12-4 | ASSFDLGPYEQY
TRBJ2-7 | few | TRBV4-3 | ASSQDFGGRWGSYEQY
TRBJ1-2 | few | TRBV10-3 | AISAGQVYGYT
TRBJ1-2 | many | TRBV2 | ASSGHYGYT
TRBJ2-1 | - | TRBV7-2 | ASSLVSSGVDNEQF
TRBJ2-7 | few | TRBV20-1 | SALAGTSYEQY
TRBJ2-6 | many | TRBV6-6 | ASSSVGTTGANVLT
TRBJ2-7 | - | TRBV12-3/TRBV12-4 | ASSLGRVTGDSYEQY
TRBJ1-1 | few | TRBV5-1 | ANSLEMNTEAF
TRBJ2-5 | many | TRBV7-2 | ASSPGQEQTQY
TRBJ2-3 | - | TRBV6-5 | ASHSGDTQY
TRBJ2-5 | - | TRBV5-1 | ASSLSGGYYNEQY
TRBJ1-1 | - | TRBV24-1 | ATSDPNGESTEAF
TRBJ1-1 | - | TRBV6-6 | ASSYVQGPGSTEAF
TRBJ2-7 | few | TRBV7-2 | ASSLGTGLTYEQY
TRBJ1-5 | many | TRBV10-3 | ATRRDSSNQPQH
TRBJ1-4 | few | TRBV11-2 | ASSSNAGNEKLF
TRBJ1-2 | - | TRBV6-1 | ASSEAPMTGKYGYT
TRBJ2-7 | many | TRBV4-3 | ASSQEQGVYEQY
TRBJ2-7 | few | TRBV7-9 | ASSFQQGWGRTGNYEQY
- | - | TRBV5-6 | ASSITRGEQY
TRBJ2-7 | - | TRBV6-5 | ASSRLPGQGVTYEQY
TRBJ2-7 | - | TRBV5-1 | ASSLGGQQEAQY
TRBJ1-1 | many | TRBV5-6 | ASSRTAMNTEAF
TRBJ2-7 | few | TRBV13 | ASSRPGLAGISYEQY
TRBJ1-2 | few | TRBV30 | ALGFRGGLRLTGYT
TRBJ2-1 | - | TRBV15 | ATSPSGLAGEDPYNEQF
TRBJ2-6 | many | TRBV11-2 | ASSLARGGANVLT